This T cell receptor (beta chain) was sequenced in a study of T cell clonotyping in hematopoietic cell transplantation. Overall study findings and caveats: Graft donor and pretransplant recipient Inverse Simpson Index values predicted broader posttransplant TCR diversity.

Data came from immunoSEQ multiplex PCR; TCRdb stores just in-frame clones and leaves some out. This sample has 65,000 to 75,000 clones, with roughly 93% found just once. V gave up 4 bases and J gave up 7 bases; unmatched junction bases: 9. Germline lookup yields CDR1 LGHNT and CDR2 FRNRAP. The CDR3 has 16 residues. This clone was recorded a few times. Its antigen is unknown. The sample was peripheral blood mononuclear cells. The origin of this receptor is a man aged 45 to 65 in good health. Some clones in this sample may be carry-over from other donors' samples. The chain uses TRBV12-5 and TRBJ1-5; 11 bases match TRBD1. The CDR3 spells CASGSGADRGPQPQHF. DNA for the CDR3: TGTGCTAGTGGTTCCGGGGCGGACAGGGGGCCCCAGCCCCAGCATTTT.